This T cell receptor (beta chain) was sequenced in a study of regulatory T cells in long-lasting Graves disease. The length of the CDR3 is 16 residues. Trimming pared 4 bases from V and 0 bases from J, leaving 15 bases between. Germline assignment: CDR1 LGHNA and CDR2 YNFKEQ. Arm-PCR of CDR3 regions and iRepertoire HTBI primers were used to build TCR beta libraries. MiXCR, run by TCRdb on the multiplex PCR reads, gives a single entry per CDR3 protein. The sample holds 350,000 to 500,000 distinct CDR3 sequences, approximately 15% seen once. Study findings and constraints: Accuracy may have suffered from the small sample size.

This clonotype occurred a few times. Its antigen is unidentified. Time point given: newly diagnosed GD, antithyroid drugs for less than 3 months. RNA extracted from PBMCs served as the sequencing template. Another study also made use of these data, one on T cells in Graves' hyperthyroidism and ophthalmopathy. That publication notes: The study defined stable Graves' hyperthyroidism as no ophthalmopathy progression within 18 months. When the TCR CDR3 underwent first-round RT-PCR, the HTBI primer set was used.

This receptor was taken from a woman between 50 and 59 years old with Graves disease. This specimen consisted of peripheral blood mononuclear cells (PBMCs), obtained at new diagnosis, from a patient treated with antithyroid drugs. V and J are TRBV4-2 and TRBJ1-2, with D tentatively TRBD1 (6 bases). CDR3 amino acids: CASSPDQDSSNYGYTF. The CDR3 region has the DNA TGTGCCAGCAGCCCCGACCAGGACAGCTCTAACTATGGCTACACCTTC.